The clone carrying this TCR beta chain was seen a few times. Trimming took off 0 bases at V and 8 bases at J, with 11 bases between the two ends. This CDR3 has 14 amino acids. Germline-derived CDR1 and CDR2 are SGHRS and YFSETQ. The assay was immunoSEQ multiplex PCR, and TCRdb's table has in-frame clones only and misses some. The profile covers more than 85,000 clones, with almost 95% appearing a single time and about 0.9% taken by the ten largest. The data belong to a study of T cell changes during pregnancy in multiple sclerosis. This chain uses TRBV5-1 with TRBJ1-4, with no clear D. The sample consisted of peripheral blood, taken before pregnancy. This receptor was obtained from a female donor with multiple sclerosis, enrolled in a pregnancy study. CDR3: CASSLAQFGEKLFF. CDR3 coding DNA: TGCGCCAGCAGCTTGGCACAGTTTGGCGAAAAACTGTTTTTT.